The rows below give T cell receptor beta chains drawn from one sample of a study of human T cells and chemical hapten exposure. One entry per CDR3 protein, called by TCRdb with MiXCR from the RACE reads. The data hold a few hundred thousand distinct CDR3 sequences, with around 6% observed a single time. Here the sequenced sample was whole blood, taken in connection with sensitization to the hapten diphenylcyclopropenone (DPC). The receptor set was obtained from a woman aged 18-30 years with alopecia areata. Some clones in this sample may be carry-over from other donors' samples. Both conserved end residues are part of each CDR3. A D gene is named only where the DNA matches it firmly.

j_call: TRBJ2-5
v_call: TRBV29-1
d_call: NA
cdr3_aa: CSVQGKGETQYF

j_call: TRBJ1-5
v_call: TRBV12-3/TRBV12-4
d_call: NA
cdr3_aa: CASRTGTAHNLPQHF

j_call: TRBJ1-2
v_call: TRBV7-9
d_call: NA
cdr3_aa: CASSLGTAYGYIF

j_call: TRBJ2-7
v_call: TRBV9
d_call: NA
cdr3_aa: CASSPPDGYEQYF

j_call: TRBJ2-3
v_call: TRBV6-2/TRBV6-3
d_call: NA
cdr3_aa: CASSYSSRDTDTQYF

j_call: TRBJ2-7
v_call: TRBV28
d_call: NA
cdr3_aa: CASSQRTRAIYEQYF

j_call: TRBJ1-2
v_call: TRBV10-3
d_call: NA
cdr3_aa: CAISAGSSNYGYTF

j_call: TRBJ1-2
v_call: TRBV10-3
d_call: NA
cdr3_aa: CAISPPGWTHYGYTF

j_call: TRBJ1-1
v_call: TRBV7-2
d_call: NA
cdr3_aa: CASSIRQKNTEAFF

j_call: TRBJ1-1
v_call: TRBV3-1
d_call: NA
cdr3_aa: CASSHRGRAGTEAFF

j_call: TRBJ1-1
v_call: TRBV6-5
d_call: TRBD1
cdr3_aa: CASSYSSGTGSTEAFF

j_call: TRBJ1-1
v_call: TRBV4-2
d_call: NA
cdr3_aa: CASSQDPAPEAFF

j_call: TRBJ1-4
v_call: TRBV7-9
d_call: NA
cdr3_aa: CASSLSQGKEKLFF

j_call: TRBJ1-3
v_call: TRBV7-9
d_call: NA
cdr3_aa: CASSPPGPEERNTIYF

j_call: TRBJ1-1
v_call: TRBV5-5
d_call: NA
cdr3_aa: CASSLDSYTEAFF

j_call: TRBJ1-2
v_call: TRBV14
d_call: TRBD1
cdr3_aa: CASSTGTGGYGYTF

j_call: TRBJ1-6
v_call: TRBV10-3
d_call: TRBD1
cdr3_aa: CAISEGQGAGSPLHF

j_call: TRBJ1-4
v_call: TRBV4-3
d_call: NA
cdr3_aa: CASSPDLGQGNEKLFF

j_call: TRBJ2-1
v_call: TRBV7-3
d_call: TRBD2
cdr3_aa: CASSPVAGGRDEQFF

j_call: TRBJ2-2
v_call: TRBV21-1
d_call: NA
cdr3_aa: CASSKGGDTNTGELFF

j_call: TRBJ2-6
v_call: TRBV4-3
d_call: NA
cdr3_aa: CASSQQRANVLTF

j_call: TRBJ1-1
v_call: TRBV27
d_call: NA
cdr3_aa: CASRKGNTEAFF

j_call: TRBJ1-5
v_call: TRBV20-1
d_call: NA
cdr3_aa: CSAIGRMSNQPQHF

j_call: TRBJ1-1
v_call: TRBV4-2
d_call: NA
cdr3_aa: CASSQDLGSYTEAFF

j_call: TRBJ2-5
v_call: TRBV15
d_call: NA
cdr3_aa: CATSRDLALQETQYF

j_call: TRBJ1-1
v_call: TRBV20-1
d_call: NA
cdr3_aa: CSATWNTEAFF

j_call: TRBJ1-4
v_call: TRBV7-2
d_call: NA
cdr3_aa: CASSLIATNEKLFF

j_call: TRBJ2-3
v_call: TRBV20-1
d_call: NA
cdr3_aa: CSAPEGGLNTDTQYF

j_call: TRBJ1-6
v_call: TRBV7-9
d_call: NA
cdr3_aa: CASSFDVPNSPLHF

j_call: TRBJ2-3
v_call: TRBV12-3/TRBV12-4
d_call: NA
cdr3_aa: CASSLIPTEDGGDTQYF

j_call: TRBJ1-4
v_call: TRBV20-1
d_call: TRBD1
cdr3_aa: CSAAPTGANEKLFF

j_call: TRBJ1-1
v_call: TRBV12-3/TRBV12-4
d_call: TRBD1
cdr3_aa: CASSWGQALGAFF

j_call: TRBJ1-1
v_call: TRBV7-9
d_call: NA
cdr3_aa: CASSTTDRRNTEAFF

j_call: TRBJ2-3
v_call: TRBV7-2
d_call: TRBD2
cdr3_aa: CASSLTSFVEDTQYF

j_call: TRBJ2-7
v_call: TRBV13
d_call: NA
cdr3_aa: CASSSNVPSTDSYEQYF

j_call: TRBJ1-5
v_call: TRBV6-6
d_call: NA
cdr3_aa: CASSYSGRDQPQHF

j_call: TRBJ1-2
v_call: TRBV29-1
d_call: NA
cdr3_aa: CSVVFRTAYGYTF

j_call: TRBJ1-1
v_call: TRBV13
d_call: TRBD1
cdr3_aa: CASSMLPGQGAIRDEAFF

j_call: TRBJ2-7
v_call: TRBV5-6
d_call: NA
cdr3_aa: CASSFHREYEQYF

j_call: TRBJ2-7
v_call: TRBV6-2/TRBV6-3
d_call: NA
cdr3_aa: CASSYSSSDYEQYF

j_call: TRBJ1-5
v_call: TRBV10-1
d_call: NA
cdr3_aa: CASIFRDGRNQPQHF